What follows are 12 T cell receptor beta chains derived from one specimen sequenced in a study of T cells in localized non-small cell lung cancer. Sequenced by immunoSEQ multiplex PCR; TCRdb stores in-frame clones only, minus some. The sample carries about 79,000 clones, roughly four fifths recorded once. This specimen consisted of peripheral blood, obtained before any cancer treatment. The receptor source for this set is a female donor aged 60 or older with stage I lung adenocarcinoma.

The chain links TRBV30 to TRBJ2-3; TRBD2 is a possible D gene (6 bases). Germline-derived CDR1 and CDR2 are GTSNPN and SVGIG (reference sequence). V lost 0 bases and J lost 4, with 11 bases in between. The CDR3 contains 14 residues. CDR3 residues: CAWSVGGEADTQYF. The CDR3 DNA reads as TGTGCCTGGAGTGTCGGAGGGGAGGCAGATACGCAGTATTTT.

The CDR3 spells CAWRVGANTEAFF. DNA for the CDR3: TGTGCCTGGAGGGTTGGGGCGAACACTGAAGCTTTCTTT. This rearrangement joins TRBV30 to TRBJ1-1; perhaps TRBD1 as D (5 bases). The CDR3 is 13 residues long. Per the germline V gene, CDR1 is GTSNPN and CDR2 is SVGIG (reference sequence). The V and J ends lost 3 bases and 1 base respectively, with 9 bases between them.

The chain combines TRBV19 with TRBJ2-1, with 8 bases aligning to TRBD2. The CDR3 is 15 amino acids. Germline assignment: CDR1 LNHDA and CDR2 SQIVND (reference sequence). Germline trimming cut 0 bases from V and 6 bases from J; bases unmatched to any gene: 4. The CDR3 bases are TGTGCCAGTAGTATAGAGGCTAGCGGGTTCAATGAGCAGTTCTTC. Its translation is CASSIEASGFNEQFF. The whole variable domain, remainder taken from reference TRBV19 and TRBJ2-1, is DGGITQSPKYLFRKEGQNVTLSCEQNLNHDAMYWYRQDPGQGLRLIYYSQIVNDFQKGDIAEGYSVSREKKESFPLTVTSAQKNPTAFYLCASSIEASGFNEQFFGPGTRLTVL.

V gene TRBV13 combines with J gene TRBJ1-3; D remains unclear. Germline loops: CDR1 PRHDT, CDR2 FYEKMQ (reference sequence). V was trimmed by 2 bases and J by 1 base, leaving 12 bases between them. This CDR3 region has 16 residues. This CDR3 is CASSLSVTASGNTIYF. In nucleotides, the CDR3 is TGTGCCAGCAGCTTATCAGTCACGGCTTCTGGAAACACCATATATTTT.

The chain combines TRBV20-1 with TRBJ2-7, with 10 bases fitting TRBD1. J lost 8 bases, V lost 6 bases, and 4 bases had no gene match. CDR3 length: 11 amino acids. Germline-derived CDR1 and CDR2 are DFQATT and SNEGSKA (reference sequence). Written as DNA, the CDR3 is TGCAGTGCCTGGACAGGGGGAAAGCAGTACTTC. Translation gives CSAWTGGKQYF.

Only one count was recorded for this clone. V is TRBV6-5 and J is TRBJ2-1, with 11 bases fitting TRBD1. Trimming took 2 bases from V and 9 from J; bases not matched to a gene: 3. The CDR3 extends over 14 amino acids. Germline V gives CDR1 MNHEY, CDR2 SVGAGI. The CDR3 spells CASSYRDRGGEQFF. In DNA form, the CDR3 reads TGTGCCAGCAGTTACCGGGACAGGGGGGGTGAGCAGTTCTTC.

The rearrangement links TRBV19 to TRBJ1-2; TRBD1 might be the D (6 bases). Germline V gene sequence: CDR1 LNHDA, CDR2 SQIVND (reference sequence). The V gene lost 5 bases and the J gene lost 4 bases, with 8 bases spanning the gap. The CDR3 sequence is 12 residues long. The CDR3 DNA sequence: TGTGCCAGTAGTTCGGACAGCTATGGCTACACCTTC. Its translation is CASSSDSYGYTF.

The genes are TRBV10-3 and TRBJ1-1; D remains ambiguous. This CDR3 region has 13 residues. The germline gives CDR1 ENHRY, CDR2 SYGVKD. Trimming shortened V by 3 bases and J by 9 bases, and 14 bases separated the two germline ends. The CDR3 region has the DNA TGTGCCATCAGTGAAGGGTGGCTGGAAAAAGCTTTCTTT. As protein: CAISEGWLEKAFF.

V and J are TRBV6-5 and TRBJ2-1; possibly TRBD2 for D (6 bases). Germline V CDR1 and CDR2: MNHEY, SVGAGI. Between the trimmed V and J ends, which lost 4 bases and 3 bases, there was a span of 13 bases. The CDR3 covers 15 residues. CDR3 bases: TGTGCCAGCAGTTCCCACGGGAGTAACTACAATGAGCAGTTCTTC. It is translated as CASSSHGSNYNEQFF.

The chain joins TRBV7-9 to TRBJ2-3; the match to TRBD2 covers 8 bases. The CDR3 length is 15 residues. Germline CDR1 and CDR2: SEHNR and FQNEAQ (reference sequence). V lost 5 bases, J lost 3 bases, and 7 bases stayed unmatched. The CDR3 region is CASSGRGGDTDTQYF. The CDR3 DNA reads TGTGCCAGCAGCGGACGGGGGGGCGATACAGATACGCAGTATTTT.

This clone turned up a few times. This chain uses TRBV10-3 with TRBJ1-1; D is unresolved. This CDR3 contains 12 residues. Germline loops: CDR1 ENHRY, CDR2 SYGVKD. The germline V and J ends were trimmed by 3 bases and 4 bases, with 6 bases remaining between them. CDR3 coding DNA: TGTGCCATCAGTGATGTCGGCACTGAAGCTTTCTTT. This translates into CAISDVGTEAFF.

This chain connects TRBV5-6 to TRBJ2-7; 10 bases align to TRBD1. This CDR3 spans 15 amino acids. Germline V gene data show CDR1 as SGHDT and CDR2 as YYEEEE. After removal of 4 bases from V and 7 bases from J, the junction contained 11 bases not matched to a gene. CDR3: CASSPTGQGPLEQYF. In nucleotides, the CDR3 is TGTGCCAGCAGCCCGACGGGACAGGGGCCTCTTGAGCAGTACTTC.